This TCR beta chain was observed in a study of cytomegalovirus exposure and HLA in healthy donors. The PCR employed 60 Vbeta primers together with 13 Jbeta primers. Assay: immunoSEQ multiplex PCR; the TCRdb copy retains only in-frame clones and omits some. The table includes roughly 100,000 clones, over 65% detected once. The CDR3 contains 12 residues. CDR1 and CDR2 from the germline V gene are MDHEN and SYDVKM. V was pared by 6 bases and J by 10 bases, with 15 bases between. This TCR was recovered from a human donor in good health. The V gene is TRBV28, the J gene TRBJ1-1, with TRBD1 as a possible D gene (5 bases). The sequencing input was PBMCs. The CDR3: CASRESSGGAFF. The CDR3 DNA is TGTGCCAGCAGGGAATCATCCGGGGGAGCTTTCTTT.